This is a list of T cell receptor beta chains from one sample in a study of blood T cell repertoires in COVID-19. Profiled with immunoSEQ multiplex PCR; TCRdb holds only in-frame clones, not every one. The sample holds approximately 120,000 clones; 85% are singletons and the top ten take 25% to 30%. The sequencing sample was made of peripheral blood. The receptors derive from a woman aged 80 or over with acute or convalescent COVID-19. Both conserved end residues are part of each CDR3. Fields, in order: clone size, J gene, D gene, V gene, CDR3 protein, CDR3 DNA. A D gene is named only where the DNA matches it firmly. Clone size is not always given. Where it is, it says once, few, many or a class for expanded clones.

.	TRBJ1-3	.	TRBV3-1/TRBV3-2	CASSQRDTLGNTIYF	TGTGCCAGCAGCCAACGCGACACCCTCGGAAACACCATATATTTT
few	TRBJ1-1	TRBD1	TRBV6-2/TRBV6-3	CASSFYRGTAEAFF	TGTGCCAGCAGTTTTTACAGGGGAACGGCTGAAGCTTTCTTT
.	TRBJ1-1	.	TRBV6-6	CASSLLGGNTEAFF	TGTGCCAGCAGCCTCTTAGGGGGGAACACTGAAGCTTTCTTT
.	TRBJ2-3	TRBD2	TRBV10-2	CASRAGASTDTQYF	TGCGCCAGCAGAGCGGGGGCGAGCACAGATACGCAGTATTTT
.	TRBJ2-5	.	TRBV28	CASSLGNQETQYF	TGTGCCAGCAGTTTGGGCAACCAAGAGACCCAGTACTTC
.	TRBJ1-2	TRBD1	TRBV15	CATTPGQGLGYTF	TGTGCCACCACCCCGGGACAGGGGTTAGGCTACACCTTC
.	TRBJ1-1	.	TRBV2	CASSEQENTEAFF	TGTGCCAGCAGTGAACAGGAGAACACTGAAGCTTTCTTT
.	TRBJ2-2	.	TRBV18	CASSPPIGGYTGELFF	TGTGCCAGCTCACCACCGATCGGCGGATACACCGGGGAGCTGTTTTTT
.	TRBJ1-1	TRBD1	TRBV12-5	CASGHRGKNTEAFF	TGTGCTAGTGGTCACAGGGGGAAGAACACTGAAGCTTTCTTT
.	TRBJ1-3	TRBD1	TRBV5-1	CASSPQGGSGNTIYF	TGCGCCAGCAGCCCCCAGGGGGGTTCGGGAAACACCATATATTTT
.	TRBJ1-2	.	TRBV7-9	CASLVGVHGYTF	TGTGCCAGCCTGGTCGGGGTACATGGCTACACCTTC
.	TRBJ1-1	TRBD1	TRBV19	CASSITGGTEAFF	TGTGCCAGTAGTATTACAGGGGGGACTGAAGCTTTCTTT
.	TRBJ2-3	TRBD2	TRBV7-9	CAIQQAGGPTDTQYF	TGTGCCATCCAACAAGCGGGGGGACCAACAGATACGCAGTATTTT
.	TRBJ2-2	.	TRBV5-4	CASSSGISGSGELFF	TGTGCCAGCAGCTCAGGGATAAGTGGCTCCGGGGAGCTGTTTTTT
.	TRBJ1-2	TRBD1	TRBV6-5	CASSYSRQGSRYGYTF	TGTGCCAGCAGTTACTCCCGACAGGGTTCTAGGTATGGCTACACCTTC
.	TRBJ1-6	.	TRBV6-5	CASRRSQNYNSPLHF	TGTGCCAGTCGGCGCTCACAGAACTATAATTCACCCCTCCACTTT
once	TRBJ2-6	.	TRBV5-1	CASSLSDSGANVLTF	TGCGCCAGCAGCTTGTCAGACTCTGGGGCCAACGTCCTGACTTTC
.	TRBJ1-2	.	TRBV6-2/TRBV6-3	CASSYRRGSIGGYTF	TGTGCCAGCAGTTACAGGCGGGGATCCATTGGGGGCTACACCTTC
.	TRBJ1-3	.	TRBV28	CASRGPGGNTIYF	TGTGCCAGCAGGGGGCCCGGGGGAAACACCATATATTTT
.	TRBJ2-7	.	TRBV29-1	CSVVGVYEQYF	TGCAGCGTTGTTGGAGTCTACGAGCAGTACTTC
few	TRBJ1-6	.	TRBV5-4	CASGGGLNSPLHF	TGTGCCAGCGGGGGGGGCCTTAATTCACCCCTCCACTTT
.	TRBJ1-2	.	TRBV7-9	CASSLAPVYGYTF	TGTGCCAGCAGCTTAGCACCGGTCTATGGCTACACCTTC
.	TRBJ1-1	.	TRBV9	CASSVEGRGGSAFF	TGTGCCAGCAGCGTAGAGGGTCGAGGCGGGAGCGCTTTCTTT
.	TRBJ1-1	TRBD1	TRBV7-3	CASSATGQNTEAFF	TGTGCCAGCAGCGCGACAGGGCAGAACACTGAAGCTTTCTTT
.	TRBJ2-2	TRBD1	TRBV11-3	CASSWDRVAGELFF	TGTGCCAGCAGCTGGGACAGGGTAGCCGGGGAGCTGTTTTTT
.	TRBJ2-3	TRBD1	TRBV7-2	CASSSNSGQARTDTQYF	TGTGCCAGCAGCTCTAACTCGGGACAGGCACGCACAGATACGCAGTATTTT
.	TRBJ1-1	.	TRBV2	CASNRMNTEAFF	TGTGCCAGCAACAGGATGAACACTGAAGCTTTCTTT
.	TRBJ1-1	TRBD1	TRBV18	CASSPPSQGADLAFF	TGTGCCAGCTCACCACCGTCACAGGGGGCTGACTTGGCTTTCTTT
once	TRBJ2-3	TRBD2	TRBV19	CASSIIRGGVSTDTQYF	TGTGCCAGTAGTATAATCCGCGGGGGGGTTAGCACAGATACGCAGTATTTT
few	TRBJ1-1	.	TRBV18	CASSPQGSLLNTEAFF	TGTGCCAGCTCACCCCAGGGGTCCCTCCTGAACACTGAAGCTTTCTTT
.	TRBJ1-4	.	TRBV7-9	CASSFGVATNEKLFF	TGTGCCAGCAGCTTTGGAGTTGCAACTAATGAAAAACTGTTTTTT
.	TRBJ1-3	.	TRBV6-5	CASRPRGNSGNTIYF	TGTGCCAGCAGACCCCGGGGAAACTCTGGAAACACCATATATTTT
.	TRBJ1-4	.	TRBV7-2	CARTHGGTNEKLFF	TGTGCCAGAACTCACGGGGGGACTAATGAAAAACTGTTTTTT
.	TRBJ2-7	.	TRBV4-1	CASSQPLQGRNEQYF	TGCGCCAGCAGCCAACCTCTACAGGGGAGGAACGAGCAGTACTTC
.	TRBJ1-3	.	TRBV6-5	CASSRDVGAGNTIYF	TGTGCCAGCAGTAGGGACGTGGGGGCCGGAAACACCATATATTTT
few	TRBJ2-5	.	TRBV6-1	CASSEGQDLQYF	TGTGCCAGCAGTGAAGGACAGGACCTCCAGTACTTC
few	TRBJ1-2	TRBD1	TRBV10-3	CAISVTGEGYGYTF	TGTGCCATCAGTGTTACAGGGGAAGGGTATGGCTACACCTTC
.	TRBJ2-5	.	TRBV12-3/TRBV12-4	CASTSDSQETQYF	TGTGCCAGCACCTCGGACTCTCAAGAGACCCAGTACTTC
.	TRBJ1-5	TRBD1	TRBV6-6	CACSSLPGTGYQPQHF	TGTGCCTGCAGTTCCCTACCAGGGACAGGTTATCAGCCCCAGCATTTT
.	TRBJ1-1	.	TRBV19	CASSPFTTSNTEAFF	TGTGCCAGTAGTCCTTTCACAACCTCGAACACTGAAGCTTTCTTT
.	TRBJ2-2	TRBD1	TRBV5-1	CASKQGAPPGELFF	TGCGCCAGCAAGCAGGGGGCGCCCCCCGGGGAGCTGTTTTTT